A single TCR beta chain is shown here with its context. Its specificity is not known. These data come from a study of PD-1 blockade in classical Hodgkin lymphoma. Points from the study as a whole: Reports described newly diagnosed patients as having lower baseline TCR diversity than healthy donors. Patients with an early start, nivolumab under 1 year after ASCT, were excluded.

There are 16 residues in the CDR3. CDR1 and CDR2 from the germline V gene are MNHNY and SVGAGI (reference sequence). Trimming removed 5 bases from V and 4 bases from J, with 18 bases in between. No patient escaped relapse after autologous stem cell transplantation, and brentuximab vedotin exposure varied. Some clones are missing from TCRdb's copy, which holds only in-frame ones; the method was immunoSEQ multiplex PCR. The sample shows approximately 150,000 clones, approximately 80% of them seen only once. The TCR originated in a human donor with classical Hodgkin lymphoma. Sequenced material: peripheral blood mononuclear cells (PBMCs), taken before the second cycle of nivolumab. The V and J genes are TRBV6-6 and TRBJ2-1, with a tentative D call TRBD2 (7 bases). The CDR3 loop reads CASSLRGGPTYNEQFF. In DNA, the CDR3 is TGTGCCAGCAGTCTGAGGGGGGGACCCACTTACAATGAGCAGTTCTTC.